The 3 T cell receptor beta chains given below trace back to one sample, sequenced in a study of blood T cell repertoires in COVID-19. The protocol was immunoSEQ multiplex PCR, while the TCRdb copy is restricted to in-frame clones and leaves out a portion. The sample consists of 120,000 to 150,000 clones, 70% to 90% of them appearing once. The sample consisted of peripheral blood. These receptors originate from a human donor with acute or convalescent COVID-19. The donor label of this sample is uncertain.

The chain links TRBV30 to TRBJ1-2, with 10 nucleotides matching TRBD1. Trimming at V came to 4 bases and at J to 9 bases, leaving 8 bases not matched to a gene. The CDR3 contains 13 residues. Germline V CDR1 and CDR2: GTSNPN, SVGIG (reference sequence). The DNA of the CDR3 is TGTGCCTGGACCCGACAGGGGGCGAGAAGCTACACCTTC. Protein: CAWTRQGARSYTF.

V usage is TRBV19 and J usage is TRBJ1-5; D call uncertain. Trimming stripped 7 bases from V and 5 bases from J, with 9 bases between. The CDR3 has 12 amino acids. The germline gives CDR1 LNHDA, CDR2 SQIVND (reference sequence). The CDR3 coding sequence is TGTGCCAGTATCGGTAGAGATCAGCCCCAGCATTTT. As protein: CASIGRDQPQHF.

V is TRBV27 and J is TRBJ1-2, with D possibly TRBD1 on 5 matching bases. In germline, CDR1 is MNHEY, CDR2 SMNVEV (reference sequence). V gave up 6 bases and J gave up 7 bases, with 15 bases separating them. This CDR3 is built from 13 residues. CDR3 in DNA: TGTGCCAGCAGCCGGTCCAGGGTCGTTGGCTACACCTTC. Its translation is CASSRSRVVGYTF.